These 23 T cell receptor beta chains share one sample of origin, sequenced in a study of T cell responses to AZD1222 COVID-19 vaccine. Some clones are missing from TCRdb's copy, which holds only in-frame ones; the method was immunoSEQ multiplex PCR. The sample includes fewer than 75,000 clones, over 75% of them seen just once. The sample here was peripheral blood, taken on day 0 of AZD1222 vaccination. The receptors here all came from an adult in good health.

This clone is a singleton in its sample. CDR3 coding DNA: TGTGCTAGCCTAGGGACAGCGAACACTGAAGCTTTCTTT. Amino acids: CASLGTANTEAFF. The rearrangement uses TRBV12-5 and TRBJ1-1, with 7 bases that match TRBD1. The length of the CDR3 is 13 residues. The germline CDR1 and CDR2 sequences are LGHNT and FRNRAP. J lost 1 base, V lost 9 bases, and 5 bases had no gene match.

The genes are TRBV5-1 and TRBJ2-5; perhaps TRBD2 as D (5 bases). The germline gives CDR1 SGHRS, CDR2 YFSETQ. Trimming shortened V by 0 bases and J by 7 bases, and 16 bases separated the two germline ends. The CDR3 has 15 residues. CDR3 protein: CASSLETDYPLTQYF. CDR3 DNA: TGCGCCAGCAGCTTGGAAACTGACTACCCGTTGACCCAGTACTTC.

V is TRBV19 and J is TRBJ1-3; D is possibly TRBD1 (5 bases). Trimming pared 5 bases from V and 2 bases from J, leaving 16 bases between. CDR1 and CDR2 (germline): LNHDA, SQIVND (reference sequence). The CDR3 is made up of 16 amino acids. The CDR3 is CASSRGTPGPGNTIYF. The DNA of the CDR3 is TGTGCCAGTAGTCGTGGGACCCCGGGACCTGGAAACACCATATATTTT.

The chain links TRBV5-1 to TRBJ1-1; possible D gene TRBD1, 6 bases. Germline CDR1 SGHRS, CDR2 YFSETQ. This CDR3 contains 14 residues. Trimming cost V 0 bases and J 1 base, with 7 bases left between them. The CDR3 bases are TGCGCCAGCAGCTTGGGGGACAAGAACACTGAAGCTTTCTTT. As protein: CASSLGDKNTEAFF.

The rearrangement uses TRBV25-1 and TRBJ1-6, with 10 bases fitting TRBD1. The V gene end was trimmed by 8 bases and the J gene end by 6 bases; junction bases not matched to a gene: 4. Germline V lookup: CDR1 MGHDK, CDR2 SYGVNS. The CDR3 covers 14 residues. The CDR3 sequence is CASRRTGGNSPLHF. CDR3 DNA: TGTGCCAGCCGACGGACAGGGGGTAATTCACCCCTCCACTTT.

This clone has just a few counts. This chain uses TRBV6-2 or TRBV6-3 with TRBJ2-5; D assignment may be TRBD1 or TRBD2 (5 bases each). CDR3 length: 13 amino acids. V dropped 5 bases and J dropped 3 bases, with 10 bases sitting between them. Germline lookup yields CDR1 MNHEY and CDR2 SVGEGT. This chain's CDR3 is CASSEGPKETQYF. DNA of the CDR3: TGTGCCAGCAGTGAGGGACCGAAAGAGACCCAGTACTTC.

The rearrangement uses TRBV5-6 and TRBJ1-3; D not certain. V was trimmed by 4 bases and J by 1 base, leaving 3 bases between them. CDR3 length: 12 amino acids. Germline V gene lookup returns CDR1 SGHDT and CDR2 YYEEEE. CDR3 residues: CASSVSGNTIYF. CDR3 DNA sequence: TGTGCCAGCAGCGTATCTGGAAACACCATATATTTT. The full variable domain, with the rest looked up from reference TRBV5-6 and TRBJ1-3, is DAGVTQSPTHLIKTRGQQVTLRCSPKSGHDTVSWYQQALGQGPQFIFQYYEEEERQRGNFPDRFSGHQFPNYSSELNVNALLLGDSALYLCASSVSGNTIYFGEGSWLTVV.

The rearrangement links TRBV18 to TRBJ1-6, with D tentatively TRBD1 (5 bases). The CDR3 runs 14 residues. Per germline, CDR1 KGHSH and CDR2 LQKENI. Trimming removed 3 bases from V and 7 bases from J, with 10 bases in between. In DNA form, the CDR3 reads TGTGCCAGCTCACCGGACAAGGCCAATTCACCCCTCCACTTT. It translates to CASSPDKANSPLHF.

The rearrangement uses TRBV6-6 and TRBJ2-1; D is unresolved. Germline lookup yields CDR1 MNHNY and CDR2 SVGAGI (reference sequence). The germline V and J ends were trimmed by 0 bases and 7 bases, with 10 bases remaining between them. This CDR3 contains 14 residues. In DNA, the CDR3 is TGTGCCAGCAGTTACTCGTTTTGGGGTAATGAGCAGTTCTTC. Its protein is CASSYSFWGNEQFF.

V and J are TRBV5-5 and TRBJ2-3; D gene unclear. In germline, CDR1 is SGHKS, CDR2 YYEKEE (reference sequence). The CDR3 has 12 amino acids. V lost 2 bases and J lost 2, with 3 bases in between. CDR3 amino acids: CASSFNTDTQYF. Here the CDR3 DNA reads TGTGCCAGCAGCTTCAACACAGATACGCAGTATTTT. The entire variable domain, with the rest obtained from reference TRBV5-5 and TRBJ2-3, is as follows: DAGVTQSPTHLIKTRGQQVTLRCSPISGHKSVSWYQQVLGQGPQFIFQYYEKEERGRGNFPDRFSARQFPNYSSELNVNALLLGDSALYLCASSFNTDTQYFGPGTRLTVL.

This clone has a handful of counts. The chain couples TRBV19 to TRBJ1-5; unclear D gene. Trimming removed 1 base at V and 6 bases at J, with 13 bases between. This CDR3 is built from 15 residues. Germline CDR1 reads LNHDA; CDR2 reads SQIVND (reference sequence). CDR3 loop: CASSIGVGLGQPQHF. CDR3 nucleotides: TGTGCCAGTAGTATAGGCGTGGGGTTGGGTCAGCCCCAGCATTTT.

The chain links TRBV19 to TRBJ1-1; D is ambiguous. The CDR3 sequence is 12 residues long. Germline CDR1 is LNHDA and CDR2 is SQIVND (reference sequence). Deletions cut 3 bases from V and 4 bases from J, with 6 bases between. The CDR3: CASSIRGTEAFF. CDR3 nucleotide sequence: TGTGCCAGTAGTATCCGCGGCACTGAAGCTTTCTTT.

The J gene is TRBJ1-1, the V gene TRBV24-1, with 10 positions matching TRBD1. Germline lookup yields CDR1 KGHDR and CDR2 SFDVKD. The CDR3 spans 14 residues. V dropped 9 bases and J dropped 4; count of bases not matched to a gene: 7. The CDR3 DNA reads TGTGCCACCCGGGACAGGGGTGAAAGCACTGAAGCTTTCTTT. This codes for CATRDRGESTEAFF.

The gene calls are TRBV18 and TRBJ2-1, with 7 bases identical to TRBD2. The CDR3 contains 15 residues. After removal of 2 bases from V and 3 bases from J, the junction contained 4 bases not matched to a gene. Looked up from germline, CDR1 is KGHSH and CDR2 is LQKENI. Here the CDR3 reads CASSPSRTSYNEQFF. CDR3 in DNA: TGTGCCAGCTCACCAAGCCGGACTAGCTACAATGAGCAGTTCTTC.

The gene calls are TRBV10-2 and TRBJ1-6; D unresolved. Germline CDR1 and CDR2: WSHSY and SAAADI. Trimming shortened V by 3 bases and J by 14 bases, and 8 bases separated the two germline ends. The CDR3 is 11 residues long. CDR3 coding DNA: TGCGCCAGCAGTGATATCGAGGCCCTCCACTTT. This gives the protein CASSDIEALHF.

The CDR3 nucleotides are TGTGCCAGCAGCTTAGTGGGAGGGGCCCAAGAGACCCAGTACTTC. Residues: CASSLVGGAQETQYF. J is TRBJ2-5 and V is TRBV7-2; TRBD2 matches at 7 bases. Germline-derived CDR1 and CDR2 are SGHTA and FQGNSA. This CDR3 comprises 15 residues. Trimming removed 1 base from V and 1 base from J; junction bases left unmatched: 3.

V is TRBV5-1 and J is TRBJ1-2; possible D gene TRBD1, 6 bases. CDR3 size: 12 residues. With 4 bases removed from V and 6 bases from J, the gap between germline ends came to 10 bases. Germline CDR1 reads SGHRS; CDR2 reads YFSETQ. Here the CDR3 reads CASSTYRDGYTF. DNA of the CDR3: TGCGCCAGCAGCACCTACAGGGATGGCTACACCTTC.

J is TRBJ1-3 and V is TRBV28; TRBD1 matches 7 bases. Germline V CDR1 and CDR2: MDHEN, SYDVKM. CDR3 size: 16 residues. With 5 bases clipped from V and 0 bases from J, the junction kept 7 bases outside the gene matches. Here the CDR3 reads CASSPTGANSGNTIYF. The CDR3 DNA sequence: TGTGCCAGCAGTCCTACAGGGGCCAACTCTGGAAACACCATATATTTT.

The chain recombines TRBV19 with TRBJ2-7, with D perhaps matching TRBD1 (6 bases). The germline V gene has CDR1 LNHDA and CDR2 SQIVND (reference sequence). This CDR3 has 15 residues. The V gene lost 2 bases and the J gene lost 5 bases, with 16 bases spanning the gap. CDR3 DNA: TGTGCCAGTAGTATATTCAGGGGCCCCGGCAACGAGCAGTACTTC. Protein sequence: CASSIFRGPGNEQYF.

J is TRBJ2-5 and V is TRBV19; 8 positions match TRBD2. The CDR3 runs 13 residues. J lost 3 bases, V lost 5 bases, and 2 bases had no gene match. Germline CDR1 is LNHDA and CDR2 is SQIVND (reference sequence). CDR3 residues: CASSPGGEETQYF. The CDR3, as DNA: TGTGCCAGTAGTCCCGGGGGGGAAGAGACCCAGTACTTC.

CDR3 residues: CASSKQGVAQPQHF. The DNA of the CDR3 is TGTGCCAGTAGCAAACAGGGGGTAGCTCAGCCCCAGCATTTT. The chain joins TRBV19 to TRBJ1-5; 8 bases fit TRBD1. Germline trimming cut 6 bases from V and 6 bases from J; bases unmatched to any gene: 7. The CDR3 contains 14 residues. Germline loops: CDR1 LNHDA, CDR2 SQIVND (reference sequence). Variable domain in full (rest from reference TRBV19 and TRBJ1-5): DGGITQSPKYLFRKEGQNVTLSCEQNLNHDAMYWYRQDPGQGLRLIYYSQIVNDFQKGDIAEGYSVSREKKESFPLTVTSAQKNPTAFYLCASSKQGVAQPQHFGDGTRLSIL.

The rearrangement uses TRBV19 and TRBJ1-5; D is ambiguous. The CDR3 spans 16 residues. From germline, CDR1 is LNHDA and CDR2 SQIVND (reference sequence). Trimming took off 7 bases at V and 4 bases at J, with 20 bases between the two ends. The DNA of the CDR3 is TGTGCCAGTAAACGGAAAACTGGCGGGGTTAATCAGCCCCAGCATTTT. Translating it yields CASKRKTGGVNQPQHF. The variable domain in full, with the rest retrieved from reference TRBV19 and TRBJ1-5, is DGGITQSPKYLFRKEGQNVTLSCEQNLNHDAMYWYRQDPGQGLRLIYYSQIVNDFQKGDIAEGYSVSREKKESFPLTVTSAQKNPTAFYLCASKRKTGGVNQPQHFGDGTRLSIL.

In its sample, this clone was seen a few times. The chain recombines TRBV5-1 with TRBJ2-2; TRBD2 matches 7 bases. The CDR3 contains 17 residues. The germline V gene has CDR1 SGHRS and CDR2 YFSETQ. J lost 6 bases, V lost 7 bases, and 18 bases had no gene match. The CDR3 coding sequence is TGCGCCAGCCTACTTTGGGACCTAGCGGTGGTCGCCGGGGAGCTGTTTTTT. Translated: CASLLWDLAVVAGELFF. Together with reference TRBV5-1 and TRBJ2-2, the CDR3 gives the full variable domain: KAGVTQTPRYLIKTRGQQVTLSCSPISGHRSVSWYQQTPGQGLQFLFEYFSETQRNKGNFPGRFSGRQFSNSRSEMNVSTLELGDSALYLCASLLWDLAVVAGELFFGEGSRLTVL.